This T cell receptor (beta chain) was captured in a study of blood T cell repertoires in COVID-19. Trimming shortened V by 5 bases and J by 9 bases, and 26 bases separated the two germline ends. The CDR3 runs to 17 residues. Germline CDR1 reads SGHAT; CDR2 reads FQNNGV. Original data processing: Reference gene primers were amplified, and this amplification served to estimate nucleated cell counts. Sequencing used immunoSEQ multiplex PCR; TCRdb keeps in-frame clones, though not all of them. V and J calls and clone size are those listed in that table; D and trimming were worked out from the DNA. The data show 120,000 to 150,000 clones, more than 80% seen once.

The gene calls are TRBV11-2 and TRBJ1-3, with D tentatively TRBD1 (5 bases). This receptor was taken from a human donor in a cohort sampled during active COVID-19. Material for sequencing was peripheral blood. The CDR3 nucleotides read TGTGCCAGCAGCCTAACCCCCGCCGTAGGACAAAAAGTCACCATATATTTT. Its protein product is CASSLTPAVGQKVTIYF.